The clone carrying this T cell receptor (beta chain) was detected ten times or more. The time point is: pre-sensitization, week 0. The treatment here: therapeutic diphenylcyclopropenone sensitization with weekly scalp DPC. The source of the sample is a study of human T cells and chemical hapten exposure. Across the study: The use of 2% DPC on roughly 2 cm by roughly 2 cm of upper inner arm skin constituted sensitization.

Individual cDNA molecules (in the library) carried attached unique molecular identifiers. Using its own MiXCR run on the RACE reads, TCRdb lists one record per CDR3 protein. The table has about 260,000 distinct CDR3 sequences, over 8% seen once. V gave up 6 bases and J gave up 9 bases, with 15 bases separating them. The CDR3 sequence is 14 residues long. Germline V gene lookup returns CDR1 MDHEN and CDR2 SYDVKM. The clonotype comes from a woman in her 40s with alopecia areata. Some clones in this sample may be carry-over from other donors' samples. This chain joins TRBV28 and TRBJ1-6; no firm D call. The sequencing here drew on whole blood, taken in connection with sensitization to the hapten diphenylcyclopropenone (DPC). The CDR3 DNA reads as TGTGCCAGCAGACCCGGGATCCGGGGTTCACCCCTCCACTTT. This translates into CASRPGIRGSPLHF. Full variable domain (outside the CDR3, taken from reference TRBV28 and TRBJ1-6): DVKVTQSSRYLVKRTGEKVFLECVQDMDHENMFWYRQDPGLGLRLIYFSYDVKMKEKGDIPEGYSVSREKKERFSLILESASTNQTSMYLCASRPGIRGSPLHFGNGTRLTVT.